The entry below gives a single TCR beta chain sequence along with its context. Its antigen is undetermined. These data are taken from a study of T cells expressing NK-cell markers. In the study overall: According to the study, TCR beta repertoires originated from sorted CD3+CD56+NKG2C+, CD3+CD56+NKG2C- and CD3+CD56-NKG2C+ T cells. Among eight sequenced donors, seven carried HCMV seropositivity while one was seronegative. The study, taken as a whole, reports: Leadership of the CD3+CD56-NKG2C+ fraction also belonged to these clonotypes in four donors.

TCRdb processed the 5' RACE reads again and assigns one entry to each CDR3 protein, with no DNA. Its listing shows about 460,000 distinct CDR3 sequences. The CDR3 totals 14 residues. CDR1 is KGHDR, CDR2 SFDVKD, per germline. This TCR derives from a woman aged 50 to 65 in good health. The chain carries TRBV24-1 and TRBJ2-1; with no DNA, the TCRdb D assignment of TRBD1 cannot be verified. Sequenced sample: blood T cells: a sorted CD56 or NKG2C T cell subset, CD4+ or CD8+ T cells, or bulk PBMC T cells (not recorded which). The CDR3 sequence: CATSRDRGENEQFF.